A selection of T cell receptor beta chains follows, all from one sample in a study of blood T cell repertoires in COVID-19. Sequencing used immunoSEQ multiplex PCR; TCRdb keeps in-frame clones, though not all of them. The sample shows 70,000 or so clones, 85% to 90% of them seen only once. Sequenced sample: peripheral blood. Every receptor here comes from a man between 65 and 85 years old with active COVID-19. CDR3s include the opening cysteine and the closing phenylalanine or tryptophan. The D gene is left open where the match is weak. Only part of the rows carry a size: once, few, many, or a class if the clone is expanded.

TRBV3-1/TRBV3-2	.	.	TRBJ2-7	CASSPRHPQRGEQYF	TGTGCCAGCAGCCCCCGACACCCACAACGGGGCGAGCAGTACTTC
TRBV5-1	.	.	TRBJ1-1	CASSLARGKNTEAFF	TGCGCCAGCAGCTTGGCCCGGGGGAAGAACACTGAAGCTTTCTTT
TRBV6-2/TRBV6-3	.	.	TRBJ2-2	CASSQPRTVAGELFF	TGTGCCAGCAGTCAACCCCGAACGGTGGCCGGGGAGCTGTTTTTT
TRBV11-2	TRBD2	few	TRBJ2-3	CASSRGGGGRDTQYF	TGTGCCAGCAGCCGGGGCGGCGGGGGGAGGGATACGCAGTATTTT
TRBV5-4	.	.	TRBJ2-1	CASSSGQSKDEQFF	TGTGCCAGCAGCTCCGGACAGAGCAAGGATGAGCAGTTCTTC
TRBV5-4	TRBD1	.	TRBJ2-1	CASSWRTGAGNEQFF	TGTGCCAGCAGCTGGAGGACAGGGGCTGGGAATGAGCAGTTCTTC
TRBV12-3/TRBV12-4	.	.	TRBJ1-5	CASSLRGNQPQHF	TGTGCCAGCAGCCTGCGCGGCAATCAGCCCCAGCATTTT
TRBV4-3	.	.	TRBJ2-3	CASSAGLDHTQYF	TGCGCCAGCAGCGCGGGACTCGATCATACGCAGTATTTT
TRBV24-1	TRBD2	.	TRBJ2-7	CATSDPRTSGTYEQYF	TGTGCCACCAGTGACCCCAGGACTAGCGGGACCTACGAGCAGTACTTC
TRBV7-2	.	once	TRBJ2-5	CASSPVRETQYF	TGTGCCAGCAGCCCCGTGCGAGAGACCCAGTACTTC
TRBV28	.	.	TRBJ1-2	CASQPSGPNYGYTF	TGTGCCAGCCAGCCGTCAGGGCCGAACTATGGCTACACCTTC
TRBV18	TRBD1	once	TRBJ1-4	CASSPGTGGSEKLFF	TGTGCCAGCTCACCGGGGACAGGGGGGTCTGAAAAACTGTTTTTT
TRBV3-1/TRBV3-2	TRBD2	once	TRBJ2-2	CASRLGTSGADTGELFF	TGTGCCAGCAGACTGGGGACTAGCGGGGCGGACACCGGGGAGCTGTTTTTT
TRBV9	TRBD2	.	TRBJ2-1	CASSPSSGPYNEQFF	TGTGCCAGCAGCCCCTCTAGCGGTCCCTACAATGAGCAGTTCTTC
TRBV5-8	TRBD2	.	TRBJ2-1	CASSPAGVSSYNEQFF	TGTGCCAGCAGCCCCGCGGGGGTGAGCTCCTACAATGAGCAGTTCTTC
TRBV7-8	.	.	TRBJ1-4	CASSLAEAGKLFF	TGTGCCAGCAGCTTAGCGGAGGCCGGAAAACTGTTTTTT
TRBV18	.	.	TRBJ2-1	CASSPVRAGSYNEQFF	TGTGCCAGCTCACCAGTGAGGGCGGGCTCCTACAATGAGCAGTTCTTC
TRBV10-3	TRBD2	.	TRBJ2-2	CAINPGLAGGPNTGELFF	TGTGCCATCAACCCCGGACTAGCGGGAGGGCCGAACACCGGGGAGCTGTTTTTT
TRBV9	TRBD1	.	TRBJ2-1	CASSPTTGVGVYNEQFF	TGTGCCAGCAGCCCTACGACAGGGGTTGGCGTTTACAATGAGCAGTTCTTC
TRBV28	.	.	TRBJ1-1	CASQPGGPLNTEAFF	TGTGCCAGCCAGCCGGGGGGGCCCTTGAACACTGAAGCTTTCTTT
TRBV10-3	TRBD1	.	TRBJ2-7	CAIRTDRDDEQYF	TGTGCCATCAGGACCGACAGGGATGACGAGCAGTACTTC
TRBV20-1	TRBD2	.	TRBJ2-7	CSASRLAGGYEQYF	TGCAGTGCTAGTCGGCTAGCGGGGGGCTACGAGCAGTACTTC
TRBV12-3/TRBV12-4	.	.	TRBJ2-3	CASSPLGGTQYF	TGTGCCAGCAGCCCACTAGGGGGTACGCAGTATTTT
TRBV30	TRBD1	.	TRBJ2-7	CAWSVGTGYEQYF	TGTGCCTGGAGTGTTGGGACAGGCTACGAGCAGTACTTC
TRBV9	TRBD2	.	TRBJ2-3	CASSVGGSGADTQYF	TGTGCCAGCAGCGTAGGCGGGAGTGGGGCAGATACGCAGTATTTT